This entry features one TCR beta chain sequence. This entry belongs to a study of Graves' ophthalmopathy and Graves' hyperthyroidism. TCR beta CDR3 regions were amplified from RNA transcripts. Scientists carried out first-round RT-PCR using HTBI primers and then a second-round multiplex PCR. One entry per CDR3 protein, called by TCRdb with MiXCR from the multiplex PCR reads. The profile covers 400,000 to 500,000 distinct CDR3 sequences, with 21% appearing a single time and more than 2.5% taken by the ten largest. The sequenced sample was peripheral blood. This receptor was obtained from a young woman with stable Graves' hyperthyroidism.

DNA for the CDR3: TGTGCCAGCAGTTTTGGGGAGGCCACTGAAGCTTTCTTT. As protein: CASSFGEATEAFF. The V call is TRBV6-5, the J call TRBJ1-1; D is unresolved. The CDR3 is 13 amino acids. V shed 4 bases and J shed 4 bases, with 10 bases lying between them. Germline assignment: CDR1 MNHEY and CDR2 SVGAGI.